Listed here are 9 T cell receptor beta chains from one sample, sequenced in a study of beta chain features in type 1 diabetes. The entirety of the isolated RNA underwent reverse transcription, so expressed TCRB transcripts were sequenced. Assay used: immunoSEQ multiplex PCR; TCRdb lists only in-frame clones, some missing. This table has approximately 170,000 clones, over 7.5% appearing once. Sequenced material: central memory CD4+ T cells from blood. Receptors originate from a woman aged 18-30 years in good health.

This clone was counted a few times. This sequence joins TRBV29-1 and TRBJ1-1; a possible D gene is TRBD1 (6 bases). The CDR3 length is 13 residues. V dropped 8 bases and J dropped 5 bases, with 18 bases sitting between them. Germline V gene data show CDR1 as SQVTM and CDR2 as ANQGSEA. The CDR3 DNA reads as TGCAGCATACAGGGATTTTTGGGGACTGAAGCTTTCTTT. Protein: CSIQGFLGTEAFF.

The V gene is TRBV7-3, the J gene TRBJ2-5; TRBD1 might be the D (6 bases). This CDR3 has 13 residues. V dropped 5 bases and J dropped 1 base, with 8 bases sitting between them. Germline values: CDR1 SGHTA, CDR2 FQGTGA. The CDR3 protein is CASSRTAQETQYF. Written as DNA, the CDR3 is TGTGCCAGCAGCCGGACAGCCCAAGAGACCCAGTACTTC.

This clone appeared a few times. DNA of the CDR3: TGTGCCAGCAGCGAACAGGGCGAGCAGTACTTC. This gives the protein CASSEQGEQYF. This chain joins TRBV11-2 and TRBJ2-7; tentatively, D is TRBD1 (6 bases). This CDR3 region has 11 residues. Germline CDR1 reads SGHAT; CDR2 reads FQNNGV. V shed 5 bases and J shed 6 bases, with 8 bases lying between them.

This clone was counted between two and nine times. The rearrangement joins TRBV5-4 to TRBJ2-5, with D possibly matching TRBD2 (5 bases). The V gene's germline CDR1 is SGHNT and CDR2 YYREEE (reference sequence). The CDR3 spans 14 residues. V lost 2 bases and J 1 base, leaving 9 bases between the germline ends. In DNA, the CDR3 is TGTGCCAGCAGCTTCACCAGCGGCCAAGAGACCCAGTACTTC. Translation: CASSFTSGQETQYF. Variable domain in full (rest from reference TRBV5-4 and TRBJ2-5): ETGVTQSPTHLIKTRGQQVTLRCSSQSGHNTVSWYQQALGQGPQFIFQYYREEENGRGNFPPRFSGLQFPNYSSELNVNALELDDSALYLCASSFTSGQETQYFGPGTRLLVL.

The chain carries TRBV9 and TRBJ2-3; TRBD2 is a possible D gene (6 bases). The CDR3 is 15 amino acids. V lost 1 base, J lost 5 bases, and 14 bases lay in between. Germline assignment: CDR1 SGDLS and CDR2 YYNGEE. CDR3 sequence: CASSVRSRREDTQYF. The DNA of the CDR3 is TGTGCCAGCAGCGTAAGGTCCAGGCGGGAAGATACGCAGTATTTT.

The CDR3 DNA is TGTGCCAGCAGTTACGTCTTGGCAGGGGGAAGGAGGGAGCAGTACTTC. Translation gives CASSYVLAGGRREQYF. This chain connects TRBV6-5 to TRBJ2-7; 7 nucleotides match TRBD1. The CDR3 totals 16 residues. Per germline, CDR1 MNHEY and CDR2 SVGAGI. V shed 2 bases and J 7 bases; nucleotides not matched to a gene: 14.

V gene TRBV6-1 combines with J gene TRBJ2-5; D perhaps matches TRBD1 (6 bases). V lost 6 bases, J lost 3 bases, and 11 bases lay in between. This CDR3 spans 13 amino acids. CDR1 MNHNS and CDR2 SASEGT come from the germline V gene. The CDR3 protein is CASSLTGEETQYF. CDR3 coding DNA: TGTGCCAGCAGCTTGACAGGAGAAGAGACCCAGTACTTC.

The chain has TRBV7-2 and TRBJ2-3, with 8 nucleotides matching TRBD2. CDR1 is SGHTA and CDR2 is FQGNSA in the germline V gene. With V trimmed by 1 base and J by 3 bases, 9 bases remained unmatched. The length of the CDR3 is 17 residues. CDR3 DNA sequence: TGTGCCAGCAGCTTAGGACACAGCGGGGGTGGAACAGATACGCAGTATTTT. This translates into CASSLGHSGGGTDTQYF.

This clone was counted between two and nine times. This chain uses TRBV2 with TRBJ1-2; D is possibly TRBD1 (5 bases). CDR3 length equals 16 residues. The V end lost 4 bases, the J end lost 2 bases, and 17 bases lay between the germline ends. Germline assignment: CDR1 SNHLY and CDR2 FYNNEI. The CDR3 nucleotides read TGTGCCAGCAGTGTTCCCGACTTGACAGCGAACTATGGCTACACCTTC. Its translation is CASSVPDLTANYGYTF.